This TCR beta chain was retrieved from a study of cytomegalovirus exposure and HLA in healthy donors. Study results and limitations: Specificity of three CMV-associated chains for CMV antigens was verified in vitro. Most TCR sequences proved rare, with some public TCRs found in many donors.

The ends lost 3 bases at V and 2 bases at J; junction bases unmatched: 3. The CDR3 covers 15 residues. Per the germline V gene, CDR1 is SGHNT and CDR2 is YYREEE (reference sequence). Researchers ran the PCR with 60 Vbeta and 13 Jbeta primers. This table comes from immunoSEQ multiplex PCR, and its TCRdb copy is limited to in-frame clones, with some not included. This listing includes approximately 110,000 clones. Healthy bone marrow donors supplied every sample. Regarding this clone: What it binds is not known.

The rearrangement links TRBV5-4 to TRBJ2-5; TRBD2 matches 11 bases. Sample: PBMCs. The source of this sequence is a man aged 18 to 29 in good health and CMV-seronegative. Here the CDR3 reads CASSSGTSGQETQYF. As DNA, the CDR3 is TGTGCCAGCAGCTCCGGGACTAGCGGACAAGAGACCCAGTACTTC.